Listed below are T cell receptor beta chains from one sample, sequenced in a study of CXCR3-negative and CXCR3-positive naive CD8 T cells. From its re-call of the 5' RACE reads, TCRdb lists each CDR3 protein once, without DNA. The ten most abundant clones cover over 1.5% of a sample with approximately 88,000 distinct CDR3 sequences. Sequenced: naive CXCR3- CD8+ T cells from blood. These TCRs come from a human donor in good health. Some clones in this sample may be carry-over from other donors' samples. Both conserved end residues are part of each CDR3. Each record gives: J gene, V gene, CDR3 protein.

j_gene: TRBJ2-1
v_gene: TRBV29-1
CDR3aa: CSVEAPARGAIYNEQFF

j_gene: TRBJ2-7
v_gene: TRBV5-1
CDR3aa: CASSFQGAGYEQYF

j_gene: TRBJ2-1
v_gene: TRBV7-9
CDR3aa: CASSLGLGITKPIF

j_gene: TRBJ2-1
v_gene: TRBV29-1
CDR3aa: CSALNGTGGFLSSYNEQFF

j_gene: TRBJ1-3
v_gene: TRBV27
CDR3aa: CASRPTGASGNTIYF

j_gene: TRBJ1-4
v_gene: TRBV20-1
CDR3aa: CSARVKGATNEKLFF

j_gene: TRBJ2-3
v_gene: TRBV28
CDR3aa: CASTSVDSLNPTDTQYF

j_gene: TRBJ2-7
v_gene: TRBV9
CDR3aa: CASSAGQGTYEQYF

j_gene: TRBJ1-1
v_gene: TRBV5-5
CDR3aa: CASSWTGQKNTEAFF

j_gene: TRBJ2-7
v_gene: TRBV6-5
CDR3aa: CASSYSSSLFYEQYF

j_gene: TRBJ2-1
v_gene: TRBV24-1
CDR3aa: CATTLGGEQFF

j_gene: TRBJ1-1
v_gene: TRBV20-1
CDR3aa: CSARVLSPVNTEAFF

j_gene: TRBJ2-5
v_gene: TRBV7-9
CDR3aa: CASSSRDSWETQYF

j_gene: TRBJ2-3
v_gene: TRBV14
CDR3aa: CASSQGSGVRGNF

j_gene: TRBJ2-7
v_gene: TRBV30
CDR3aa: CAWNTGGFYEQYF

j_gene: TRBJ2-7
v_gene: TRBV29-1
CDR3aa: CSVDRDYEQYF

j_gene: TRBJ2-7
v_gene: TRBV7-9
CDR3aa: CASSPREGTGNEQYF

j_gene: TRBJ2-7
v_gene: TRBV12-3/TRBV12-4
CDR3aa: CASSLTSYEQYF

j_gene: TRBJ2-7
v_gene: TRBV7-9
CDR3aa: CASSADGYEQYF

j_gene: TRBJ2-7
v_gene: TRBV28
CDR3aa: CASSVSGGYEQYF

j_gene: TRBJ2-7
v_gene: TRBV29-1
CDR3aa: CSVEEGTSYEQYF

j_gene: TRBJ2-4
v_gene: TRBV4-3
CDR3aa: CASSQDRFGQGSAKNIQYF

j_gene: TRBJ2-7
v_gene: TRBV5-1
CDR3aa: CASSHLGTSGSSGPYEQYF

j_gene: TRBJ1-1
v_gene: TRBV11-2
CDR3aa: CASSSKDRGREAFF

j_gene: TRBJ2-2
v_gene: TRBV29-1
CDR3aa: CSGAGGEPTGELFF

j_gene: TRBJ1-2
v_gene: TRBV7-9
CDR3aa: CASSLETQGPNYGYTF

j_gene: TRBJ2-5
v_gene: TRBV29-1
CDR3aa: CSVEDEGREIQETQYF

j_gene: TRBJ2-3
v_gene: TRBV29-1
CDR3aa: CSAEGQRGKDTQYF

j_gene: TRBJ2-3
v_gene: TRBV28
CDR3aa: CASSSTRTSGVRDTQYF

j_gene: TRBJ1-1
v_gene: TRBV4-2
CDR3aa: CASSHLMGNTEAFF

j_gene: TRBJ2-2
v_gene: TRBV29-1
CDR3aa: CSVDEVDTGELFF

j_gene: TRBJ2-7
v_gene: TRBV29-1
CDR3aa: CSVCKRGAYEQYF